The T cell receptor beta chain under discussion was sequenced for a study of metastatic and nonmetastatic thyroid tumors. General observations from the study: According to reports, the diversity of TCR beta was significantly higher in malignant thyroid tumors than in benign nodules, and this held in both blood and tumor samples.

This clone has ten or more counts. Its specificity is not known. Ahead of thyroid surgery, no patient had received treatment of any kind. In the authors' methods: Differences in CDR3 between clinicopathological groups were drawn on to build a classifier intended to discriminate distant-metastatic papillary thyroid cancer patients. TCRdb re-analyzed the PCR reads using MiXCR. The V and J calls follow TCRdb's processing rather than the paper's. The sample includes 30,000 to 40,000 clones, roughly a sixth of them seen just once. Sequenced material: blood. This sequence was found in a male donor with papillary thyroid cancer or a benign thyroid nodule (not recorded which). Some clones in this sample may be carry-over from other donors' samples.

This CDR3 is CASIRGVGETQYF. The CDR3 nucleotides are TGTGCCAGCATCCGGGGGGTAGGGGAGACCCAGTACTTC. The rearrangement links TRBV28 to TRBJ2-5, with 7 bases fitting TRBD2. The CDR3 is 13 residues long. The V and J ends lost 7 bases and 5 bases, in that order; junction bases with no gene match: 7. The germline CDR1 and CDR2 sequences are MDHEN and SYDVKM.